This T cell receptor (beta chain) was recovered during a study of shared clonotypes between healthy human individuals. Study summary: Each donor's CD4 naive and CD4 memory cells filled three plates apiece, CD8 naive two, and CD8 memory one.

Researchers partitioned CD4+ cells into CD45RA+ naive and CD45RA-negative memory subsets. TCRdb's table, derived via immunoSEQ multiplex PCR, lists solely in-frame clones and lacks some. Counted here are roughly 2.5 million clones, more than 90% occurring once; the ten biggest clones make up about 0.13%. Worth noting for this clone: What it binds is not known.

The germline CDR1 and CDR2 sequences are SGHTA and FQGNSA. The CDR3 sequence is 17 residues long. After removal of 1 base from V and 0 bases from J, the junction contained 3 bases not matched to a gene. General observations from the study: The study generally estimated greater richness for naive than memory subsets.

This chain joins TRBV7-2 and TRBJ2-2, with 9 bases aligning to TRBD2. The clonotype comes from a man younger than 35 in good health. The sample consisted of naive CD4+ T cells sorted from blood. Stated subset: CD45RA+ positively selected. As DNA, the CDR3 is TGTGCCAGCAGCTTAGGGGGACTAGCAGCGAACACCGGGGAGCTGTTTTTT. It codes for CASSLGGLAANTGELFF.